The sequence of this T cell receptor beta chain was determined in a study of blood T cell repertoires in COVID-19. Across the whole study: Sources were T cells, B-cell-depleted T cells, or PBMCs; the material itself was cDNA or gDNA.

Here immunoSEQ multiplex PCR was the method, and the copy in TCRdb shows in-frame clones only, minus some. Here the sample spans nearly 50,000 clones, roughly 82% being singletons. Trimming pared 1 base from V and 4 bases from J, leaving 5 bases between. Germline-derived CDR1 and CDR2 are SEHNR and FQNEAQ (reference sequence). This CDR3 has 12 residues. The chain joins TRBV7-9 to TRBJ2-7; no clear D gene. This TCR was sampled from a woman in her sixties or seventies with acute or convalescent COVID-19. Sequenced input: peripheral blood. The CDR3 bases are TGTGCCAGCAGCTTAGATACTTACGAGCAGTACTTC. Translation gives CASSLDTYEQYF.